The clone carrying this T cell receptor beta chain came up a few times. Its specificity is not known. The source of the sample is a study of CD8 T cells in ankylosing spondylitis. Study observations and caveats: Significant enrichment of disease-linked clones was reportedly seen in matched ankylosing spondylitis synovial fluid. Blood of patients with ankylosing spondylitis appeared to be characterized by a TCR beta motif of several highly homologous variants. There were earlier reports of some motif variants in reactive arthritis synovial fluid and blood. Peripheral blood held disease-linked clones only at relatively low frequency, and these were CD8+.

With molecular barcodes, quantitative 5'-RACE was used to make the TCR beta libraries. TCRdb fed the 5' RACE reads into MiXCR, producing one record per CDR3 protein. The sample shows fewer than 550,000 distinct CDR3 sequences, over 4% of them seen only once. The germline V gene has CDR1 DFQATT and CDR2 SNEGSKA (reference sequence). The V and J ends lost 6 bases and 9 bases, in that order; junction bases with no gene match: 20. The CDR3 is made up of 19 amino acids. The rearrangement joins TRBV20-1 to TRBJ2-1; 16 nucleotides align to TRBD2. The specimen sequenced was blood, either unsorted or a sorted T cell fraction (not recorded which). The receptor comes from a male donor with ankylosing spondylitis. This chain's CDR3 is CSATIGTGTSGRAWGEQFF. The CDR3 bases are TGCAGTGCCACAATAGGGACAGGGACTAGCGGGAGGGCCTGGGGTGAGCAGTTCTTC.